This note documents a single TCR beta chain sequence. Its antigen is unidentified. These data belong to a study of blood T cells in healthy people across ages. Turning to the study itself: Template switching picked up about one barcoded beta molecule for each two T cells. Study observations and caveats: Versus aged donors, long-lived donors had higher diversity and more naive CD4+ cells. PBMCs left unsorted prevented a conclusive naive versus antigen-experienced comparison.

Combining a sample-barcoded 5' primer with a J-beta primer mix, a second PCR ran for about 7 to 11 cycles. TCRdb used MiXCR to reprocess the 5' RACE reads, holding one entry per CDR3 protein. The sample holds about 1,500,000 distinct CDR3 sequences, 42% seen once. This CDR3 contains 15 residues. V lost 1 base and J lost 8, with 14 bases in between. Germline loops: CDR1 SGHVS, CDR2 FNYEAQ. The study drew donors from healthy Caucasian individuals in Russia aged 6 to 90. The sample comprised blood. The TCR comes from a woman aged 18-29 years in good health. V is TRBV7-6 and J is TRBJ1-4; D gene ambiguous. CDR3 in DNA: TGTGCCAGCAGCTTAGAGGGATTAGATTTAGAAAAACTGTTTTTT. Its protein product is CASSLEGLDLEKLFF.